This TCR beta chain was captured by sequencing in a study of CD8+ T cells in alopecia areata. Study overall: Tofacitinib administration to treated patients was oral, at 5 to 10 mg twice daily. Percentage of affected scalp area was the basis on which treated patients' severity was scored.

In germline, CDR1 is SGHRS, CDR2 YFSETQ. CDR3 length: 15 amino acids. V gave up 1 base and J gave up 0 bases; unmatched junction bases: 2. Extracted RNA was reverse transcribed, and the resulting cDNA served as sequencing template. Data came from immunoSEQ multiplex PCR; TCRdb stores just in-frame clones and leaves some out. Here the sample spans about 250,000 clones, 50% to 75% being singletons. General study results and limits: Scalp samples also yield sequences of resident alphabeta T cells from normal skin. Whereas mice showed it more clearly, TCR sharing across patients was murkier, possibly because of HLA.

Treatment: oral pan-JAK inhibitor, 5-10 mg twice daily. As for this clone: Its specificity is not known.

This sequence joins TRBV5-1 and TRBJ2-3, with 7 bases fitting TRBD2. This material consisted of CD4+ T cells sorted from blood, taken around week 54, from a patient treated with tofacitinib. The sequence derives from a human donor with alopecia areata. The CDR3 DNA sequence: TGCGCCAGCAGCTTGACCGGGAGGAGCACAGATACGCAGTATTTT. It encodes CASSLTGRSTDTQYF.